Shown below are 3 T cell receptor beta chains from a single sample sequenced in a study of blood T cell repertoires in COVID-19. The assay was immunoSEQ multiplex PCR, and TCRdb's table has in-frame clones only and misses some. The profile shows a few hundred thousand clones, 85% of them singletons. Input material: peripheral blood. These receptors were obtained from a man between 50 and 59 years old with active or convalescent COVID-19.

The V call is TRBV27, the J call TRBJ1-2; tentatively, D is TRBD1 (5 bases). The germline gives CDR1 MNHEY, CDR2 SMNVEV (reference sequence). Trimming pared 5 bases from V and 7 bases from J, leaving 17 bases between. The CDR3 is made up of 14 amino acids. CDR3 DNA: TGTGCCAGCAGTCTTGTCGGGGGTCCGGCTGGCTACACCTTC. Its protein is CASSLVGGPAGYTF.

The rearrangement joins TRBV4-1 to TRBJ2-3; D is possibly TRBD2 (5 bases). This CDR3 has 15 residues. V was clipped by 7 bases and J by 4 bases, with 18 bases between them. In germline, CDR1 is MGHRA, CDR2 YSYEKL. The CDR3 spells CASMEDAGRADTQYF. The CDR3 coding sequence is TGCGCCAGCATGGAGGACGCCGGAAGGGCAGATACGCAGTATTTT.

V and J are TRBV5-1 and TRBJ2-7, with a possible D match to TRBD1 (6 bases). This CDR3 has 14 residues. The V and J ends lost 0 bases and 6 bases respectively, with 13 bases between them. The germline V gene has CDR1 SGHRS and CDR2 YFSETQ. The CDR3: CASSLGDTWGEQYF. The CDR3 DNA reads TGCGCCAGCAGCTTGGGGGACACCTGGGGCGAGCAGTACTTC.